This T cell receptor (beta chain) was captured in a study of T cells in Graves' hyperthyroidism and ophthalmopathy. Study conclusions and caveats: The authors' 13 V-J model separated ophthalmopathy from stable hyperthyroidism. Most thyroid-expanded clonotypes above 0.001 were also found in blood.

The CDR3 covers 16 residues. The ends were cut back, 0 bases at V and 6 bases at J, with 14 bases in the middle. CDR1 SGHVS and CDR2 FQNEAQ come from the germline V gene. Regions amplified from RNA transcripts were the TCR beta CDR3 regions. The HTBI set primed first-round TCR CDR3 RT-PCR. TCRdb redid the calling of the multiplex PCR reads with MiXCR, one entry per CDR3 protein. The sample has around 250,000 distinct CDR3 sequences, less than 15% seen once. Any patient presenting with uncontrolled infection, other autoimmune disease, pregnancy or lactation was left out. Diagnoses were made from clinical symptoms, serum measures (thyroxine and TRAb), thyroid ultrasound and orbital computed tomography. Ten or more counts support this clonotype. Its specificity is not known.

The material sequenced was blood. The origin of this receptor is a woman in her forties with Graves' hyperthyroidism that later progressed to Graves' ophthalmopathy. The genes are TRBV7-8 and TRBJ2-2, with D tentatively TRBD1 or TRBD2 (5 bases each). This chain's CDR3 is CASSLALYQGAGELFF. DNA of the CDR3: TGTGCCAGCAGCTTAGCGCTTTATCAGGGAGCCGGGGAGCTGTTTTTT.